Listed below are T cell receptor beta chains from one sample, sequenced in a study of technical replicates of blood from a few donors. Assay: immunoSEQ multiplex PCR; the TCRdb copy retains only in-frame clones and omits some. Altogether about 56,000 clones are present, approximately 92% being singletons, with the ten largest covering 4.2%. Sequenced input: PBMCs. These receptor sequences come from a human donor in good health. Some clones in this sample may be carry-over from other donors' samples. Each CDR3 is given with its conserved first and last residue. A D gene is named only where the DNA matches it firmly. Rows may omit the clone size; those that give it use once, few, many or a size class.

TRBV18	TRBJ1-1	.	14	.	CASSPPVDGTEAFF	TGTGCCAGCTCACCCCCGGTCGATGGCACTGAAGCTTTCTTT
TRBV6-5	TRBJ2-7	TRBD2	15	.	CASSPRASGPYEQYF	TGTGCCAGCAGCCCCCGGGCTAGCGGACCCTACGAGCAGTACTTC
TRBV29-1	TRBJ2-2	.	13	.	CSAQTGGAGELFF	TGCAGCGCCCAAACAGGGGGGGCCGGGGAGCTGTTTTTT
TRBV30	TRBJ1-1	TRBD1	14	.	CAWSVGGQGAEAFF	TGTGCCTGGAGTGTGGGGGGCCAGGGGGCTGAAGCTTTCTTT
TRBV5-1	TRBJ1-2	TRBD1	15	.	CASSDSGQESYGYTF	TGCGCCAGCAGCGACTCCGGACAGGAGAGCTATGGCTACACCTTC
TRBV2	TRBJ2-7	TRBD2	21	.	CASSARGGGNGGSANLYEQYF	TGTGCCAGCAGTGCCCGCGGAGGTGGGAACGGGGGGTCGGCGAACTTATACGAGCAGTACTTC
TRBV7-9	TRBJ2-7	TRBD1	15	.	CASSPRRGTGGEQYF	TGTGCCAGCAGCCCCCGGAGGGGGACAGGGGGAGAGCAGTACTTC
TRBV7-7	TRBJ2-3	.	13	.	CASSPGSTDTQYF	TGTGCCAGCAGCCCCGGGAGCACAGATACGCAGTATTTT
TRBV5-1	TRBJ2-2	.	14	.	CASGDELAPGELFF	TGCGCCAGCGGGGATGAGCTAGCGCCCGGGGAGCTGTTTTTT
TRBV7-2	TRBJ2-3	TRBD2	14	.	CASSLGRAADTQYF	TGTGCCAGCAGCCTCGGGAGGGCAGCAGATACGCAGTATTTT
TRBV6-6	TRBJ1-1	TRBD1	14	.	CASTSGQANTEAFF	TGTGCCAGCACCAGCGGACAGGCGAACACTGAAGCTTTCTTT
TRBV4-1	TRBJ2-5	TRBD2	18	.	CASSQGRLAGSRQETQYF	TGCGCCAGCAGCCAGGGAAGACTAGCGGGAAGTCGGCAAGAGACCCAGTACTTC
TRBV4-2	TRBJ2-7	.	16	.	CASSQDPRGITYEQYF	TGTGCCAGCAGCCAAGATCCTCGGGGAATTACCTACGAGCAGTACTTC
TRBV7-8	TRBJ2-7	.	17	.	CASSLSLGGIDMSEQYF	TGTGCCAGCAGCTTATCCCTAGGGGGAATCGACATGAGCGAGCAGTACTTC
TRBV9	TRBJ1-1	TRBD1	14	.	CASSPRQGNTEAFF	TGTGCCAGCAGCCCCAGACAGGGGAACACTGAAGCTTTCTTT
TRBV6-5	TRBJ2-1	TRBD2	15	.	CASRRPSGGQNEQFF	TGTGCCAGCAGACGCCCCTCGGGGGGGCAGAATGAGCAGTTCTTC
TRBV7-2	TRBJ2-3	.	13	.	CASSTEGADTQYF	TGTGCCAGCAGCACCGAGGGAGCAGATACGCAGTATTTT
TRBV7-9	TRBJ1-2	TRBD1	15	.	CASSYPGQGYYGYTF	TGTGCCAGCAGCTACCCGGGACAGGGGTACTATGGCTACACCTTC
TRBV6-4	TRBJ2-2	TRBD1	15	.	CASSDTGGNTGELFF	TGTGCCAGCAGTGATACAGGGGGCAACACCGGGGAGCTGTTTTTT
TRBV16	TRBJ1-5	.	13	.	CASSRSQNQPQHF	TGTGCCAGCAGCAGGAGCCAAAACCAGCCCCAGCATTTT
TRBV9	TRBJ2-3	TRBD2	16	.	CASSALGTSETDTQYF	TGTGCCAGCAGCGCCCTAGGGACTAGCGAAACAGATACGCAGTATTTT
TRBV15	TRBJ2-3	TRBD2	15	.	CATSRDYGGADTQYF	TGTGCCACCAGCAGAGACTACGGGGGGGCAGATACGCAGTATTTT
TRBV5-6	TRBJ2-1	.	12	.	CASSRTGNEQFF	TGTGCCAGCAGCCGGACGGGGAATGAGCAGTTCTTC
TRBV9	TRBJ2-1	TRBD1	17	.	CASSASSGSGGGYEQFF	TGTGCCAGCAGCGCATCCTCGGGGTCAGGGGGCGGGTATGAGCAGTTCTTC
TRBV27	TRBJ1-5	.	15	.	CASRRTARGNQPQHF	TGTGCCAGCAGACGGACAGCTAGGGGCAATCAGCCCCAGCATTTT
TRBV11-2	TRBJ2-4	TRBD2	19	.	CASSLDSGLADLAKNIQYF	TGTGCCAGCAGCTTAGATTCCGGACTAGCGGACTTAGCCAAAAACATTCAGTACTTC
TRBV21-1	TRBJ1-5	.	16	.	CASSKIWGLNYQPQHF	TGTGCCAGCAGCAAAATTTGGGGACTCAACTATCAGCCCCAGCATTTT
TRBV5-1	TRBJ2-5	TRBD2	17	.	CASNPGASGSSGETQYF	TGCGCCAGCAACCCGGGGGCTAGCGGGAGTTCGGGTGAGACCCAGTACTTC
TRBV5-4	TRBJ2-5	.	14	.	CASSFTGSGETQYF	TGTGCCAGCAGTTTCACTGGGTCAGGAGAGACCCAGTACTTC
TRBV19	TRBJ2-5	.	11	.	CASSIPETQYF	TGTGCCAGTAGTATTCCTGAGACCCAGTACTTC
TRBV9	TRBJ1-1	.	15	.	CASSVTFQMNTEAFF	TGTGCCAGCAGCGTTACGTTTCAGATGAACACTGAAGCTTTCTTT
TRBV25-1	TRBJ2-7	.	13	.	CASSEAGYYEQYF	TGTGCCAGCAGTGAGGCAGGCTACTACGAGCAGTACTTC
TRBV2	TRBJ1-1	.	14	.	CASSGTGTVTEAFF	TGTGCCAGCAGTGGAACCGGGACTGTCACTGAAGCTTTCTTT
TRBV7-9	TRBJ2-5	TRBD1	16	.	CASSRPGTVDPETQYF	TGTGCCAGCAGCCGACCTGGGACAGTAGACCCAGAGACCCAGTACTTC
TRBV29-1	TRBJ1-4	.	13	.	CSVQTEVGEKLFF	TGCAGCGTCCAAACCGAAGTCGGGGAAAAACTGTTTTTT
TRBV19	TRBJ2-1	TRBD2	16	.	CASSIPSLAENNEQFF	TGTGCCAGTAGTATTCCCTCACTAGCGGAAAACAATGAGCAGTTCTTC
TRBV7-2	TRBJ2-1	.	16	.	CASSRSGTRSYNEQFF	TGTGCCAGCAGCCGCTCCGGGACTCGCTCCTACAATGAGCAGTTCTTC
TRBV30	TRBJ2-7	.	13	once	CAWSGGLSYEQYF	TGTGCCTGGAGTGGGGGCCTATCCTACGAGCAGTACTTC
TRBV5-1	TRBJ2-5	TRBD1	15	.	CASSSGWTGKETQYF	TGCGCCAGCAGCTCCGGCTGGACAGGGAAAGAGACCCAGTACTTC
TRBV11-2	TRBJ2-5	TRBD1	17	.	CASSPRIGTGAQETQYF	TGTGCCAGCAGCCCGCGAATCGGTACAGGGGCGCAAGAGACCCAGTACTTC
TRBV9	TRBJ2-5	TRBD2	17	.	CASTTGTSGGAEETQYF	TGTGCCAGCACCACCGGGACTAGCGGGGGGGCGGAAGAGACCCAGTACTTC
TRBV9	TRBJ2-6	.	18	.	CASSVAPAAISGANVLTF	TGTGCCAGCAGCGTAGCTCCAGCGGCCATCTCTGGGGCCAACGTCCTGACTTTC
TRBV7-6	TRBJ1-6	.	13	.	CASSSNSGSPLHF	TGTGCCAGCAGCTCAAATTCGGGTTCACCCCTCCACTTT
TRBV5-6	TRBJ2-2	.	15	.	CASSLAGTLTGELFF	TGTGCCAGCAGCTTGGCCGGGACTCTAACCGGGGAGCTGTTTTTT
TRBV7-9	TRBJ2-1	TRBD2	18	.	CASSMGLAGGQSYNEQFF	TGTGCCAGCAGCATGGGACTAGCGGGGGGGCAGTCCTACAATGAGCAGTTCTTC
TRBV11-2	TRBJ2-5	.	13	.	CASSPGLKETQYF	TGTGCCAGCAGCCCGGGACTGAAAGAGACCCAGTACTTC
TRBV6-6	TRBJ1-1	.	14	.	CASSERGGNTEAFF	TGTGCCAGCAGCGAGCGGGGGGGGAACACTGAAGCTTTCTTT
TRBV9	TRBJ2-5	.	12	.	CASSVGAETQYF	TGTGCCAGCAGCGTAGGAGCCGAGACCCAGTACTTC
TRBV18	TRBJ2-7	TRBD2	13	.	CASSPGLVYEQYF	TGTGCCAGCTCACCTGGACTAGTTTACGAGCAGTACTTC
TRBV7-8	TRBJ2-2	TRBD2	14	.	CASSLSSGTGELFF	TGTGCCAGCAGCTTATCTAGCGGCACCGGGGAGCTGTTTTTT
TRBV15	TRBJ2-5	TRBD1	17	.	CATSRVSWTGGWETQYF	TGTGCCACCAGCAGAGTGAGCTGGACAGGGGGATGGGAGACCCAGTACTTC
TRBV7-3	TRBJ2-2	TRBD1	12	.	CASSNRGRELFF	TGTGCCAGCAGCAACAGGGGGCGGGAGCTGTTTTTT
TRBV7-8	TRBJ2-5	TRBD2	14	.	CASRKLAAQETQYF	TGTGCCAGCAGGAAACTAGCGGCCCAAGAGACCCAGTACTTC
TRBV7-9	TRBJ1-3	TRBD1	13	.	CALGGTARNTIYF	TGTGCCTTAGGGGGGACAGCAAGAAACACCATATATTTT